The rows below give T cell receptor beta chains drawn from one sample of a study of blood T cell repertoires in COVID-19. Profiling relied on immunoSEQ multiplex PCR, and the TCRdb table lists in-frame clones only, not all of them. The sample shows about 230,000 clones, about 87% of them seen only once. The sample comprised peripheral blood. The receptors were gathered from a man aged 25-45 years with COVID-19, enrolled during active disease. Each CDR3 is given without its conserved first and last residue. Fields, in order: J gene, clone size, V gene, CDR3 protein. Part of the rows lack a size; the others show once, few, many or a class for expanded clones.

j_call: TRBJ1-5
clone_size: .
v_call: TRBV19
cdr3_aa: ASSSAGAGKGATQH

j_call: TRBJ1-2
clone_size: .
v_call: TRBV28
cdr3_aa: ASSAQAGTGRGGYT

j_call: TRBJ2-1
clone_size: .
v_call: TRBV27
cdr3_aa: ASSQTRGANEQF

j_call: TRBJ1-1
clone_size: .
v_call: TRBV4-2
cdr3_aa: ASSQDGGQGALEAF

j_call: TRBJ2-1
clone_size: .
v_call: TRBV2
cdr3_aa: ASRGLAVYNEQF

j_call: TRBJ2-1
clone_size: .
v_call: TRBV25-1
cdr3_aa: ASSGRDRRGESYNEQF

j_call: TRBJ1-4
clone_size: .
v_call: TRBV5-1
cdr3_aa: ASGPTGFGEKLF

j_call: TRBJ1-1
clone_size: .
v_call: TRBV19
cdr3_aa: ASSRQRDTEAF

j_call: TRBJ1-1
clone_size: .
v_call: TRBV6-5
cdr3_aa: ASSYSRTGKNTEAF

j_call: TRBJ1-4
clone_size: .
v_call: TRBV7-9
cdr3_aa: ASSLVLQGASLF

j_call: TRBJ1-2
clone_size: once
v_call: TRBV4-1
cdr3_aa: ASSQVLAGRSANYGYT